Below, 26 T cell receptor beta chains from the same sample are listed, as sequenced in a study of pediatric ulcerative colitis. TCRdb's table, derived via immunoSEQ multiplex PCR, lists solely in-frame clones and lacks some. The table has around 61,000 clones, around 85% seen once. The sample consisted of blood. These receptors all come from a boy younger than 18 with severe ulcerative colitis.

The chain has TRBV7-8 and TRBJ2-1; 8 bases match TRBD2. Per germline, CDR1 SGHVS and CDR2 FQNEAQ. This CDR3 spans 15 amino acids. V was clipped by 5 bases and J by 0 bases; unmatched bases: 3. The CDR3 coding sequence is TGTGCCAGCAGCGCAGGGACTAGCTCCTACAATGAGCAGTTCTTC. It translates to CASSAGTSSYNEQFF. The entire variable domain, with the rest obtained from reference TRBV7-8 and TRBJ2-1, is as follows: GAGVSQSPRYKVAKRGQDVALRCDPISGHVSLFWYQQALGQGPEFLTYFQNEAQLDKSGLPSDRFFAERPEGSVSTLKIQRTQQEDSAVYLCASSAGTSSYNEQFFGPGTRLTVL.

This clone was recorded once. V and J are TRBV6-6 and TRBJ2-7; D is unclear. Trimming removed 0 bases from V and 2 bases from J, with 5 bases in between. CDR3 size: 13 residues. Germline CDR1 MNHNY, CDR2 SVGAGI (reference sequence). This CDR3 reads CASSYSNPYEQYF. The CDR3 bases are TGTGCCAGCAGTTACTCGAACCCCTACGAGCAGTACTTC.

The genes are TRBV6-6 and TRBJ2-7, with D possibly matching TRBD1 (6 bases). CDR1 and CDR2 from the germline V gene are MNHNY and SVGAGI (reference sequence). CDR3 length: 14 amino acids. V lost 5 bases and J 2 bases, leaving 13 bases between the germline ends. The chain's CDR3 is CASSTAGVTYEQYF. The CDR3 region has the DNA TGTGCCAGCAGTACGGCAGGGGTTACCTACGAGCAGTACTTC.

The rearrangement links TRBV29-1 to TRBJ1-2; D unclear. V lost 0 bases and J lost 4, with 15 bases in between. Germline loops: CDR1 SQVTM, CDR2 ANQGSEA. The length of the CDR3 is 15 residues. The CDR3 DNA is TGCAGCGTTGAAGATCTAACACCCGAAAGCTATGGCTACACCTTC. This encodes CSVEDLTPESYGYTF.

The CDR3 DNA sequence: TGTGCCAGCAGCCCACAGGGATGGGGCACTGAAGCTTTCTTT. It codes for CASSPQGWGTEAFF. The genes are TRBV11-2 and TRBJ1-1, with D possibly TRBD1 on 6 matching bases. Germline CDR1 and CDR2: SGHAT and FQNNGV. V dropped 5 bases and J dropped 4 bases, with 14 bases sitting between them. CDR3 length: 14 amino acids.

The V call is TRBV28, the J call TRBJ2-7, with D perhaps TRBD2 (5 bases). Germline V CDR1 and CDR2: MDHEN, SYDVKM. The CDR3 loop spans 11 amino acids. Trimming pared 3 bases from V and 7 bases from J, leaving 7 bases between. Written as DNA, the CDR3 is TGTGCCAGCAGTTTTACGGGGGAGCAGTACTTC. As protein: CASSFTGEQYF.

The chain has TRBV27 and TRBJ2-7; TRBD1 might be the D (6 bases). Germline values: CDR1 MNHEY, CDR2 SMNVEV (reference sequence). The ends were cut back, 7 bases at V and 3 bases at J, with 25 bases in the middle. The CDR3 is 17 amino acids. The CDR3, as DNA: TGTGCCAGCACCAAACCAAAACCGACAGGTGGTTTCTACGAGCAGTACTTC. Encoded protein: CASTKPKPTGGFYEQYF.

This clone was detected once. Here the CDR3 reads CASSEPTGGYEQYF. The CDR3 DNA reads TGTGCCAGCAGTGAACCAACAGGGGGCTACGAGCAGTACTTC. The chain carries TRBV25-1 and TRBJ2-7, with 8 bases lining up with TRBD1. Germline lookup yields CDR1 MGHDK and CDR2 SYGVNS. J was trimmed by 3 bases and V by 2 bases; bases with no gene match: 3. The CDR3 totals 14 residues.

The chain joins TRBV25-1 to TRBJ2-7; D possibly uses TRBD1 or TRBD2 (5 bases each). The germline V and J ends were trimmed by 3 bases and 2 bases, with 11 bases remaining between them. Germline-derived CDR1 and CDR2 are MGHDK and SYGVNS. This CDR3 has 14 residues. As DNA, the CDR3 is TGTGCCAGCAGTGATCCCGGGGCGGCCTACGAGCAGTACTTC. Translated, it gives CASSDPGAAYEQYF.

This clone was detected only once. V and J are TRBV2 and TRBJ1-1; possibly TRBD1 for D (5 bases). The CDR3 sequence is 16 residues long. The germline gives CDR1 SNHLY, CDR2 FYNNEI. V lost 0 bases, J lost 3 bases, and 14 bases lay in between. DNA for the CDR3: TGTGCCAGCAGTGAAGCGGCCCAGGGTCTTTACACTGAAGCTTTCTTT. Amino acids: CASSEAAQGLYTEAFF.

This chain joins TRBV18 and TRBJ2-5; 7 bases are a match to TRBD1. After removal of 3 bases from V and 2 bases from J, the junction contained 12 bases not matched to a gene. The V gene's germline CDR1 is KGHSH and CDR2 LQKENI. The CDR3 length is 17 residues. The chain's CDR3 is CASSPSYYRDRQETQYF. The CDR3 bases are TGTGCCAGCTCACCCTCTTACTACCGGGACAGACAAGAGACCCAGTACTTC.

The gene calls are TRBV30 and TRBJ2-7; D not certain. Trimming left V 3 bases short and J 0 bases short, with 6 bases between. Per germline, CDR1 GTSNPN and CDR2 SVGIG (reference sequence). CDR3 length: 12 residues. The CDR3: CAWSRGSYEQYF. In DNA, the CDR3 is TGTGCCTGGAGCCGCGGCTCCTACGAGCAGTACTTC.

The J gene is TRBJ2-5, the V gene TRBV6-5, with D uncertain. The CDR3 sequence is 10 residues long. The germline gives CDR1 MNHEY, CDR2 SVGAGI. Trimming removed 8 bases at V and 10 bases at J, with 11 bases between. This CDR3 is CASFERIQYF. CDR3 nucleotide sequence: TGTGCCAGCTTCGAGCGAATCCAGTACTTC.

This rearrangement joins TRBV7-3 to TRBJ2-1; maybe TRBD2 (5 bases). The CDR3 has 13 amino acids. Between the trimmed V and J ends, which lost 8 bases and 6 bases, there was a span of 14 bases. Germline V lookup: CDR1 SGHTA, CDR2 FQGTGA. CDR3 nucleotides: TGTGCCAGCGGATCGCGAGAGGGCAATGAGCAGTTCTTC. This translates into CASGSREGNEQFF.

The chain is built from TRBV6-6 and TRBJ1-2; D is unclear. Looked up from germline, CDR1 is MNHNY and CDR2 is SVGAGI (reference sequence). Trimming took off 4 bases at V and 5 bases at J, with 11 bases between the two ends. The CDR3 extends over 13 amino acids. DNA for the CDR3: TGTGCCAGCAGTTTCGACCCGCTTTATGGCTACACCTTC. It is translated as CASSFDPLYGYTF.

The chain uses TRBV19 and TRBJ2-1; no reliable D call. Germline CDR1 reads LNHDA; CDR2 reads SQIVND (reference sequence). The CDR3 loop spans 14 amino acids. The V and J ends lost 1 base and 5 bases respectively, with 9 bases between them. Here the CDR3 DNA reads TGTGCCAGTAGTATAGCCCCAAGGGACAATGAGCAGTTCTTC. This codes for CASSIAPRDNEQFF.

V is TRBV5-1 and J is TRBJ1-1; TRBD1 might be the D (5 bases). CDR3 length: 13 amino acids. V was shortened by 4 bases and J by 6 bases, with 13 bases between the two germline ends. Germline assignment: CDR1 SGHRS and CDR2 YFSETQ. The CDR3 DNA sequence: TGCGCCAGCAGCGGGGCGGGGTGGGCTGAAGCTTTCTTT. Translation: CASSGAGWAEAFF.

The chain has TRBV27 and TRBJ2-7, with D perhaps matching TRBD1 or TRBD2 (5 bases each). Looked up from germline, CDR1 is MNHEY and CDR2 is SMNVEV (reference sequence). This CDR3 is 14 amino acids long. V was cut by 4 bases and J by 0 bases, with 10 bases left in between. Here the CDR3 reads CASSWDVSSYEQYF. The DNA for the CDR3 is TGTGCCAGCAGTTGGGACGTGAGCTCCTACGAGCAGTACTTC.

The genes are TRBV6-8 and TRBJ2-7; tentative D call: TRBD2 (6 bases). There are 15 residues in the CDR3. Germline assignment: CDR1 MNHGY and CDR2 SAAAGT. Trimming stripped 4 bases from V and 2 bases from J, with 15 bases between. This CDR3 is CASSLVGGKPYEQYF. The DNA of the CDR3 is TGTGCCAGCAGTTTAGTCGGAGGGAAACCCTACGAGCAGTACTTC.

This sequence joins TRBV6-1 and TRBJ1-1; D possibly corresponds to TRBD1 (5 bases). Between the trimmed V and J ends, which lost 4 bases and 11 bases, there was a span of 23 bases. Germline lookup yields CDR1 MNHNS and CDR2 SASEGT. This CDR3 is built from 15 residues. DNA for the CDR3: TGTGCCAGCAGTGCCTTCTCCGACGGGGGTGGTCGGGCTTTCTTT. Amino acids: CASSAFSDGGGRAFF.

CDR3 DNA: TGTGCCAGCAAACTCGGGCAGGGCCAAGAGACCCAGTACTTC. Amino acids: CASKLGQGQETQYF. The V and J genes are TRBV27 and TRBJ2-5; D might be TRBD1 (5 bases). Trimming removed 7 bases from V and 1 base from J, with 13 bases in between. Germline CDR1 reads MNHEY; CDR2 reads SMNVEV (reference sequence). The CDR3 consists of 14 residues.

This clone was found a few times. This rearrangement joins TRBV18 to TRBJ2-7; D is unclear. Trimming removed 6 bases from V and 0 bases from J, with 9 bases in between. The CDR3 loop spans 13 amino acids. Germline V gene lookup returns CDR1 KGHSH and CDR2 LQKENI. CDR3 sequence reads: CASSLASSYEQYF. CDR3 nucleotide sequence: TGTGCCAGCTCCTTGGCGAGCTCCTACGAGCAGTACTTC.

The gene calls are TRBV2 and TRBJ2-6; no reliable D call. Germline V gene sequence: CDR1 SNHLY, CDR2 FYNNEI. Trimming removed 6 bases at V and 0 bases at J, with 9 bases between. The CDR3 has 15 residues. In nucleotides, the CDR3 is TGTGCCAGCAGGGAATTTGGCTCTGGGGCCAACGTCCTGACTTTC. This translates into CASREFGSGANVLTF.

The chain is built from TRBV6-5 and TRBJ2-7, with 8 bases aligning to TRBD1. The CDR3 has 15 residues. Germline V lookup: CDR1 MNHEY, CDR2 SVGAGI. Losses at the gene ends were 0 bases for V and 2 bases for J; bases not matched to a gene: 3. The CDR3 bases are TGTGCCAGCAGTTACTCGGAGACAGGGGCCTACGAGCAGTACTTC. Translated: CASSYSETGAYEQYF.

The count of this clone is one. This chain joins TRBV19 and TRBJ1-5; D is possibly TRBD1 (5 bases). Germline V gene data show CDR1 as LNHDA and CDR2 as SQIVND (reference sequence). The V end was cut by 6 bases, the J end by 0 bases, with 12 bases between. The CDR3 runs 15 residues. The CDR3: CASRKLRDSNQPQHF. The CDR3 DNA is TGTGCCAGTAGGAAACTCAGGGATAGCAATCAGCCCCAGCATTTT.

The chain carries TRBV10-3 and TRBJ2-2, with 7 bases aligning to TRBD2. Germline lookup yields CDR1 ENHRY and CDR2 SYGVKD. The CDR3 runs to 17 residues. Trimming removed 4 bases from V and 4 bases from J; junction bases left unmatched: 12. CDR3 bases: TGTGCCATCAGTGTGGGGGAGGCGGGAGCAGGCACCGGGGAGCTGTTTTTT. Its protein is CAISVGEAGAGTGELFF.